The 3 T cell receptor beta chains given below trace back to one sample, sequenced in a study of T-cell memory formation after mild COVID-19. A single record per CDR3 protein comes from TCRdb applying MiXCR to the 5' RACE reads. This table holds around 470,000 distinct CDR3 sequences, 20% found once. Sequenced input: PBMCs or a T cell subset sorted from them (not recorded which). Receptors originate from an adult woman who had mild COVID-19 (a few samples of this study predate the infection). Cell type and time point are not known.

This rearrangement joins TRBV7-9 to TRBJ2-7, with 7 bases identical to TRBD1. The CDR3 runs to 15 residues. J was trimmed by 0 bases and V by 4 bases; bases with no gene match: 6. Per the germline V gene, CDR1 is SEHNR and CDR2 is FQNEAQ (reference sequence). In nucleotides, the CDR3 is TGTGCCAGCAGCTCCAACAGGGGCTTCTCCTACGAGCAGTACTTC. Protein product: CASSSNRGFSYEQYF.

This clonotype was seen only a few times. J is TRBJ2-3 and V is TRBV3-1; D is possibly TRBD2 (6 bases). Germline V CDR1 and CDR2: LGHDT, YNNKEL (reference sequence). This CDR3 is 19 amino acids long. The germline V and J ends were trimmed by 5 bases and 0 bases, with 24 bases remaining between them. This CDR3 reads CASSYNWIAANYSTDTQYF. In DNA form, the CDR3 reads TGTGCCAGCAGCTATAACTGGATAGCGGCGAACTACAGCACAGATACGCAGTATTTT.

This chain joins TRBV9 and TRBJ1-1; weak D call: TRBD1 (6 bases). Trimming took 3 bases from V and 1 from J, leaving 22 bases between them. The CDR3 runs to 18 residues. Germline CDR1 SGDLS, CDR2 YYNGEE. The CDR3 loop is CASSARYGQEGQNTEAFF. The CDR3 DNA is TGTGCCAGCAGCGCCAGATACGGACAAGAGGGACAGAACACTGAAGCTTTCTTT.